This TCR beta chain originates from a study of cytomegalovirus exposure and HLA in healthy donors (dated by TCRdb to 2016 to 2017). As for the study more broadly: In an earlier analysis of 587 of the donors, 250 to 300 Gb of sequence data and some 100 million unique TCR beta sequences from 150 million to 200 million T cells were reported. Roughly 300 gigabases of sequencing data and around 80 million unique TCR sequences made up an early release that covered several hundred HLA-typed donors. Among the roughly 410 genotyped donors, approximately 76% belonged to the genetic ancestry cluster associated with self-reported Caucasian donors. The study was designed to test whether signatures of past pathogen exposure could be identified by cataloging public T cell receptors. The study used immunosequencing to profile the T cell repertoires of about 670 subjects and linked those repertoires to cytomegalovirus serostatus. A separate validation cohort of over a hundred different subjects was used in addition to the roughly 620-subject first cohort. High-throughput TCR immunosequencing, statistical association of individual TCRs with disease status, and machine learning were combined to predict cytomegalovirus infection status. A later analysis re-analyzed previously published TCR beta repertoires from 600 to 850 donors and added high-resolution HLA genotyping to study TCR occurrence patterns. The later analysis used no new phenotypic data to find candidate immune exposures, relying instead on TCR beta sequences and their occurrence across donors. In an earlier analysis of 550 to 700 of the donors, high-throughput TCR beta sequencing was used to judge whether each TCR beta V gene segment behaved as functional or pseudogenic. Alongside the repertoire data, information on donor age, sex, ethnicity and CMV serostatus was compiled. A later genetic analysis used genome-wide SNP genotypes for 398 of the 666 donors, treating that subset as a discovery cohort. Every repertoire in the discovery cohort had been generated on one and the same sequencing platform. HLA typing included class I and class II loci at four-digit resolution. Typing coverage differed by locus: A, B, C, DRB1 and DQB1 were typed in roughly 629-630 donors, DQA1 in about 500, DPA1 in 600 to 610, and DPB1 in just under 490. A handful of DR-DQ haplotypes were handled as single units for association and clustering because linkage in the cohort was strong. On average, roughly 240,000 unique TCR beta nucleotide sequences were sequenced per donor among 398 genotyped donors of the cohort, with roughly 19% of those sequences being non-productive. Study-wide conclusions, independent of this receptor: While some public TCRs were present in many individuals, most TCR sequences turned up only very rarely across donors. A later analysis found that TCR association rates varied across HLA loci, with DRB1 alleles showing the most associated TCRs and HLA-C alleles the fewest. In a later analysis, HLA-associated TCR beta chains were found to be more clonally expanded and to have lower generation probabilities than equally common non-associated chains. The presence/absence analyses assumed that sequencing depth was roughly uniform across donors, and that assumption may not be true. CMV serostatus was the only immune exposure information available for the cohort. In a later genetic analysis, a missense DCLRE1C variant was associated with V-gene and J-gene trimming of TCR beta chains, and the association was replicated in an independent cohort. According to the authors, the approach could potentially be generalized to other disease states and immunological phenotypes. Linkage disequilibrium might explain the correlated functional status among segregating V segments, but an unknown experimental factor could not be excluded. This cohort had only TCR beta chains sequenced, and the lack of alpha or paired-chain data limited which features could be detected. Broadly in line with IMGT annotations, most TCR beta V segments showed up in productive rearrangements about 87% or about 30% of the time in an earlier analysis of under 700 of the donors. When HLA alleles, especially DR and DQ, strongly co-occurred, attributing TCR associations to individual alleles was difficult. Several of the top co-occurrence clusters appeared to be linked to parvovirus B19, influenza, CMV and Epstein-Barr virus, according to a later analysis. In both the original and validation cohorts, the classifier was reported to diagnose cytomegalovirus status with high specificity and sensitivity. In a later genetic analysis, fewer N-insertions in productive TCRs were reported among donors in an Asian-associated ancestry cluster than the approximately 630-donor mean. At a false discovery rate of 0.05, a later analysis linked under 20,000 TCR beta sequences to specific HLA alleles. A further reported finding was that TCR beta sequences accurately predicted the HLA-A and HLA-B alleles for most subjects in the first cohort. In a later analysis, most CMV-associated TCR beta chains were found to appear HLA-restricted, with HLA associations seemingly driven largely by CMV exposure. Because HLA typing was missing for some donors at each locus, association tests included only the typed subset. A group of highly shared sequence variants was considered likely to be a technical artifact of the sequencing pipeline. Some IMGT-functional V segments, including TRBV6-2 and TRBV6-3, could not be distinguished by the 87-base-pair reads and were therefore excluded. In vitro tests confirmed that three of the cytomegalovirus-associated TCR beta chains recognize cytomegalovirus antigens. Because counts were too low, under 20 rarely observed V segments, including chromosome 9 orphons, were left out of the earlier analysis of 500 to 750 of the donors. The study listed 150 to 200 TCR beta chains as associated with cytomegalovirus.

For CDR1 and CDR2, the germline V gene (reference sequence) lists SEHNR and FQNEAQ. The CDR3 starts with the cysteine, ends with the phenylalanine, and has 16 residues. CDR3 DNA only is kept here, 48 bases in frame from base 1. Trimming costs V 3 bases and J 1 base, and their ends lie 15 bases apart. The method behind the library was the immunoSEQ multiplex PCR assay. The multiplex PCR relied on a mix of 60 forward primers for TCR Vbeta segments and 13 reverse primers for TCR Jbeta segments. The CDR3 region of rearranged TCR beta genes was amplified from genomic DNA with a multiplex PCR assay. Amplified TCR beta libraries were sequenced as 87-base-pair reads on the Illumina HiSeq System. Per the authors' processing: A later analysis counted tens of millions of unique TCR beta chains across the 670 or so repertoires, and roughly 11 million of these chains were shared by at least two donors. A nearest-neighbor algorithm error-corrected the raw reads and collapsed the reads into unique sequences, merging closely related sequences to remove PCR and sequencing errors. Alignment of CDR3 sequences to IMGT reference sequences was used to assign V, D and J gene segments. Each retained sequence needed at least a six-nucleotide match to both a V gene segment and a J gene segment. Rearrangements were called productive when the CDR3 lacked stop codons and stayed in frame with V and J; all others were non-productive. Following IMGT convention, CDR3 was defined as the stretch from the second conserved V-encoded cysteine to the conserved J-encoded phenylalanine. The earlier analysis of some 540 of the donors excluded any sequence lacking an unambiguous match to a single V gene segment. In an earlier analysis of 587 of the donors, V segments were called functional above 56.7% productive rearrangements and were called segregating when the between-donor standard deviation exceeded 5%. A statistical classification framework was built for diagnosing cytomegalovirus status from the catalog of TCR beta chain sequences. In a later analysis, V and J genes were assigned by comparing TCR nucleotide sequences against IMGT/GENE-DB human TR gene sequences. Using the TCRdist pipeline, a later analysis assigned CDR3 sequences along with most-parsimonious VDJ recombination scenarios. In a later analysis, each TCR beta chain was defined by its CDR3 amino acid sequence together with its V-gene family, and reads without a unique V-gene family were excluded. To address suspected cross-contamination and a sequencing artifact, a later analysis removed approximately 590 highly shared, low-generation-probability nucleotide sequences. In a later analysis, a clonal expansion index was calculated for each public chain from normalized within-repertoire ranks of inferred template counts. In a later analysis, generation probabilities were computed using a VDJ recombination model fitted to out-of-frame rearrangements, and the results were checked against IGoR. In a later analysis, hypergeometric tests were used to score TCR-TCR, TCR-HLA and TCR-CMV co-occurrence, with a repertoire-size bias correction applied to TCR pairs. False discovery rates were estimated in a later analysis by permuting HLA or CMV assignments 20 times. In a later analysis, co-occurring TCRs were grouped using DBSCAN, with TCRdist sequence similarity added in when clustering inside HLA-allele-positive subsets. Repertoires with fewer than 30,000 or more than 120,000 public chains were left out of co-occurrence clustering, as were about 5 repertoires with anomalous nucleotide sharing. TCRdb holds this immuneACCESS table with in-frame rearrangements only. Some clones are missing; in checked studies, unresolved V genes explain under half, and the rest has no known cause. Clone size and the V and J calls come from that table; the DNA yielded D and trimming. This sample gives a few hundred thousand clones in total; around 80% of them show up just once. About 0.28% of the sample lies in the top ten.

This clone came up once. Its cognate antigen has yet to be identified. Base-call qualities are not available, and no considerably larger clone is one nucleotide away. The cohort comprised some 730 healthy bone marrow donors. At the time of sampling, every cohort member was nominally healthy, though immune exposures that went unrecorded were likely present. The donor tested CMV seronegative, placing the donor among the 350 to 400 seronegative members of the cohort. Every donor gave a peripheral blood sample, and the peripheral blood mononuclear cells from that sample were used for TCR beta sequencing. The Qiagen DNeasy Blood Extraction Kit was used to extract genomic DNA from the blood cell samples.

The clonotype originates from a girl aged 2 to 10 in good health and CMV-seronegative. The chain uses TRBV7-9 and TRBJ1-2, with the D gene not confidently named. The sequenced sample consisted of PBMCs. The CDR3 in this case is CASSFGPETFNYGYTF. The bases are TGTGCCAGCAGCTTCGGTCCAGAGACTTTTAACTATGGCTACACCTTC.